This T cell receptor (beta chain) appears in the sequencing data of a study of T-cell reconstitution after alpha-beta-depleted transplantation in children (dated by TCRdb to 2016 to 2017). Looking at the study overall: The study quantitatively tracked T-cell immune reconstitution after TCRalphabeta/CD19-depleted allogeneic hematopoietic cell transplantation in children using TCR repertoire profiling.

This clonotype was detected ten times or more. Its antigen target is currently unknown. Qualities for individual bases were not recorded, and no much larger clone is one base off. General conclusions and limits of the study: About two months after transplant, the apparently early recovery of alphabetaT-cell counts reportedly depended on just several hundred clones that had expanded rapidly and came from non-depleted graft cells. Over subsequent months, a decline in hyperexpanded clone frequencies was noted, and after one year, T-cell counts and TCRbeta diversity were mostly ascribed to newly produced T cells. In some patients, the high TCRbeta diversity seen at day 60 was put down to recipient T cells and intrathymic progenitors that had survived conditioning.

The library came from PCR. For sequencing, an Illumina HiSeq 2500 was employed. TCR libraries were prepared with molecular barcoding, using unique molecular identifiers to normalize TCRbeta repertoire quantification. Starting from the raw public reads, TCRdb applied fastp trimming at Q25, assembled clones with MiXCR and retained in-frame beta chains. Duplicate CDR3 protein sequences are folded into a single record with the most common DNA and genes. The sample table lists 600,000 to 700,000 distinct CDR3 sequences, about 12% of them with a count of one. The leading ten clones occupy around 0.8% of the sample. Per the publication, the treatment or condition label means: allogeneic hematopoietic cell transplantation with graft depleted of TCRalphabeta T cells and CD19 B cells. The transplant recipients were children given TCRalphabeta/CD19-depleted allogeneic hematopoietic cell grafts. Specimen: PBMCs, collected before TCRalphabeta/CD19-depleted stem cell transplant. This sequence originates from a girl aged 2 to 10 with congenital amegakaryocytic thrombocytopenia, due to receive a stem cell transplant.

The CDR3 here reads CASSPGYGELFF. The nucleotide sequence is TGTGCCAGCAGTCCGGGTTACGGGGAGCTGTTTTTT. The receptor chain draws on TRBV12-3 or TRBV12-4 and TRBJ2-2, with the D segment identity uncertain. The CDR3 has 12 amino acids, counting the end cysteine and phenylalanine. The sequence is cut down to CDR3 DNA, 36 bases in frame from base 1. At the junction V is shortened by 5 bases and J by 7 bases, with 8 bases in between.